The rows below give T cell receptor beta chains drawn from one sample of a study of blood T cells in healthy people across ages. TCRdb independently ran MiXCR on the 5' RACE reads; one entry per CDR3 protein. The data contain fewer than 2,000,000 distinct CDR3 sequences, 34% of them singletons. The sequencing sample was made of blood. The receptors shown here come from a woman aged 30 to 39 in good health. CDR3s include the opening cysteine and the closing phenylalanine or tryptophan. The D gene is left open where the match is weak. Not all rows give a size; the values are once, few, many and, for expanded clones, a class.

v_gene: TRBV9; j_gene: TRBJ2-3; abundance: few; d_gene: TRBD2; CDR3nt: TGTGCCAGCAGCCCATGGGGCGGGGGGACAGATACGCAGTATTTT; CDR3aa: CASSPWGGGTDTQYF
v_gene: TRBV20-1; j_gene: TRBJ2-4; abundance: .; d_gene: TRBD1; CDR3nt: TGCAGTGCTAGAGATTGGGACAGGGTCGCCAAAAACATTCAGTACTTC; CDR3aa: CSARDWDRVAKNIQYF
v_gene: TRBV5-1; j_gene: TRBJ2-1; abundance: .; d_gene: TRBD2; CDR3nt: TGCGCCAGCAGCTTGGGGACTAGCGGGGTCCTATACAATGAGCAGTTCTTC; CDR3aa: CASSLGTSGVLYNEQFF
v_gene: TRBV3-1; j_gene: TRBJ2-5; abundance: .; d_gene: .; CDR3nt: TGTGCCAGCAGCCCAGGGATACCCCAGTACTTC; CDR3aa: CASSPGIPQYF
v_gene: TRBV27; j_gene: TRBJ1-2; abundance: .; d_gene: .; CDR3nt: TGTGCCAGCAGGTTATCGTCAGGCCTCTATGGCTACACCTTC; CDR3aa: CASRLSSGLYGYTF
v_gene: TRBV6-6; j_gene: TRBJ1-6; abundance: .; d_gene: .; CDR3nt: TGTGCCAGCAGCCGATTAAGGGGGGCGGAATCACCCCTCCACTTT; CDR3aa: CASSRLRGAESPLHF
v_gene: TRBV7-3; j_gene: TRBJ2-1; abundance: few; d_gene: .; CDR3nt: TGTGCCAGCAGCGGGGGGACTGATAATGAGCAGTTCTTC; CDR3aa: CASSGGTDNEQFF
v_gene: TRBV4-1; j_gene: TRBJ2-7; abundance: few; d_gene: .; CDR3nt: TGCGCCAGCAGCCAAGCAGCGGCTGGGTACGAGCAGTACTTC; CDR3aa: CASSQAAAGYEQYF
v_gene: TRBV20-1; j_gene: TRBJ1-1; abundance: many; d_gene: .; CDR3nt: TGCAGTGCTAGTCTCAGCGTGAACACTGAAGCTTTCTTT; CDR3aa: CSASLSVNTEAFF
v_gene: TRBV9; j_gene: TRBJ1-5; abundance: once; d_gene: .; CDR3nt: TGTGCCAGCAGCGTAGGTGACACGTATTTGGGTAATCAGCCCCAGCATTTT; CDR3aa: CASSVGDTYLGNQPQHF
v_gene: TRBV28; j_gene: TRBJ2-5; abundance: few; d_gene: TRBD1; CDR3nt: TGTGCCAGCAGTTGGACAGGGGACGTACAAGAGACCCAGTACTTC; CDR3aa: CASSWTGDVQETQYF
v_gene: TRBV12-3/TRBV12-4; j_gene: TRBJ2-7; abundance: few; d_gene: .; CDR3nt: TGTGCCAGCTCCTTATCTCGGGCAGGGTCTAGGTACGAGCAGTACTTC; CDR3aa: CASSLSRAGSRYEQYF
v_gene: TRBV4-2; j_gene: TRBJ2-1; abundance: few; d_gene: .; CDR3nt: TGTGCCAGCAGCCAAGATCTGATGACGACCTACAATGAGCAGTTCTTC; CDR3aa: CASSQDLMTTYNEQFF
v_gene: TRBV10-3; j_gene: TRBJ2-7; abundance: .; d_gene: TRBD1; CDR3nt: TGTGCCATCAGACCGGACAGGGATACCTACGAGCAGTACTTC; CDR3aa: CAIRPDRDTYEQYF
v_gene: TRBV2; j_gene: TRBJ2-7; abundance: few; d_gene: TRBD2; CDR3nt: TGTGCCAGCAGTTCCCAGCGGGGGACGTTGTACGAGCAGTACTTC; CDR3aa: CASSSQRGTLYEQYF
v_gene: TRBV24-1; j_gene: TRBJ2-5; abundance: few; d_gene: TRBD2; CDR3nt: TGTGCCACCAGTTCAGCGGGAGGTGAGACCCAGTACTTC; CDR3aa: CATSSAGGETQYF
v_gene: TRBV20-1; j_gene: TRBJ1-2; abundance: .; d_gene: TRBD1; CDR3nt: TGCAGTGCTAGCGCGACAGGGACCTATGGCTACACCTTC; CDR3aa: CSASATGTYGYTF
v_gene: TRBV25-1; j_gene: TRBJ2-5; abundance: .; d_gene: .; CDR3nt: TGTGCCAGCAGTGAATATAAGGAGGGGTCGGAGACCCAGTACTTC; CDR3aa: CASSEYKEGSETQYF
v_gene: TRBV20-1; j_gene: TRBJ2-5; abundance: .; d_gene: .; CDR3nt: TGCAGTGCTATTAGCCCCGACTGGAGAGAGACCCAGTACTTC; CDR3aa: CSAISPDWRETQYF
v_gene: TRBV11-3; j_gene: TRBJ2-1; abundance: .; d_gene: TRBD2; CDR3nt: TGTGCCAGCAGCTTACTAGCGGGGGGGGCTTATGAGCAGTTCTTC; CDR3aa: CASSLLAGGAYEQFF
v_gene: TRBV20-1; j_gene: TRBJ1-5; abundance: .; d_gene: .; CDR3nt: TGCAGTGCTAGTAGGGACACCAATCAGCCCCAGCATTTT; CDR3aa: CSASRDTNQPQHF
v_gene: TRBV20-1; j_gene: TRBJ1-3; abundance: few; d_gene: .; CDR3nt: TGCAGTGCTAGAGAAATCATCTCTGGAAACACCATATATTTT; CDR3aa: CSAREIISGNTIYF
v_gene: TRBV7-2; j_gene: TRBJ2-7; abundance: .; d_gene: .; CDR3nt: TGTGCCAGCAGCTTCGTCTCGCTCGAGCAGTACTTC; CDR3aa: CASSFVSLEQYF
v_gene: TRBV4-1; j_gene: TRBJ2-3; abundance: .; d_gene: TRBD1; CDR3nt: TGCGCCAGCAGCCAAGTAGGACAGGGGGACGCAGATACGCAGTATTTT; CDR3aa: CASSQVGQGDADTQYF
v_gene: TRBV4-2; j_gene: TRBJ2-7; abundance: few; d_gene: .; CDR3nt: TGTGCCAGCAGCCAAGATGCCAACGAGCAGTACTTC; CDR3aa: CASSQDANEQYF
v_gene: TRBV11-2; j_gene: TRBJ2-5; abundance: .; d_gene: TRBD1; CDR3nt: TGTGCCAGCAGCTTAGGGACAGGGGTCCAGGAGACCCAGTACTTC; CDR3aa: CASSLGTGVQETQYF
v_gene: TRBV7-6; j_gene: TRBJ2-7; abundance: .; d_gene: TRBD1; CDR3nt: TGTGCCAGCAGCCGCGTATCCGGGACAGGGGATCGGAGCGAGCAGTACTTC; CDR3aa: CASSRVSGTGDRSEQYF
v_gene: TRBV4-1; j_gene: TRBJ2-7; abundance: .; d_gene: TRBD2; CDR3nt: TGCGCCAGCAGCAACCCTAGCGGGAGCACCTACGAGCAGTACTTC; CDR3aa: CASSNPSGSTYEQYF
v_gene: TRBV4-1; j_gene: TRBJ2-1; abundance: .; d_gene: .; CDR3nt: TGCGCCAGCAGCCACCCCCAGGGCTACAATGAGCAGTTCTTC; CDR3aa: CASSHPQGYNEQFF
v_gene: TRBV7-6; j_gene: TRBJ2-3; abundance: few; d_gene: .; CDR3nt: TGTGCCAGCAGCTTACCAGGGGTTTTGGGCACAGATACGCAGTATTTT; CDR3aa: CASSLPGVLGTDTQYF
v_gene: TRBV7-8; j_gene: TRBJ2-3; abundance: .; d_gene: TRBD2; CDR3nt: TGTGCCAGCAGACTCCCGGCCCTAGCGGGGCCCACAGATACGCAGTATTTT; CDR3aa: CASRLPALAGPTDTQYF